A single sample is the source of the 3 T cell receptor beta chains below, sequenced in a study of radiotherapy plus CTLA-4 blockade in lung cancer. Here immunoSEQ multiplex PCR was the method, and the copy in TCRdb shows in-frame clones only, minus some. In the table there are 70,000 to 95,000 clones, approximately 83% of which are singletons. This specimen consisted of peripheral blood, obtained from a patient treated with radiotherapy plus ipilimumab. The origin of the receptors is a human donor with non-small cell lung cancer that progressed on radiotherapy plus ipilimumab.

V gene TRBV14 combines with J gene TRBJ2-7; D perhaps matches TRBD2 (5 bases). The ends were cut back, 1 base at V and 2 bases at J, with 12 bases in the middle. CDR3 length equals 15 residues. Germline V gene data show CDR1 as SGHDN and CDR2 as FVKESK. This CDR3 reads CASSQGLYRAYEQYF. CDR3 DNA: TGTGCCAGCAGCCAAGGACTATACCGGGCCTACGAGCAGTACTTC.

This clone has more than one count but fewer than ten. V usage is TRBV18 and J usage is TRBJ1-3, with D possibly being TRBD1 (6 bases). With 0 bases removed from V and 2 bases from J, the gap between germline ends came to 14 bases. There are 17 residues in the CDR3. CDR1 and CDR2 (germline): KGHSH, LQKENI. The chain's CDR3 is CASSPPMGGKAGNTIYF. CDR3 in DNA: TGTGCCAGCTCACCACCGATGGGGGGCAAAGCTGGAAACACCATATATTTT.

This chain links TRBV7-2 with TRBJ2-1; D gene ambiguous. V shed 5 bases and J shed 3 bases, with 14 bases lying between them. The CDR3 has 15 amino acids. Germline assignment: CDR1 SGHTA and CDR2 FQGNSA. The CDR3 region is CASSPPGLGYNEQFF. CDR3 bases: TGTGCCAGCAGCCCACCGGGCCTGGGCTACAATGAGCAGTTCTTC.